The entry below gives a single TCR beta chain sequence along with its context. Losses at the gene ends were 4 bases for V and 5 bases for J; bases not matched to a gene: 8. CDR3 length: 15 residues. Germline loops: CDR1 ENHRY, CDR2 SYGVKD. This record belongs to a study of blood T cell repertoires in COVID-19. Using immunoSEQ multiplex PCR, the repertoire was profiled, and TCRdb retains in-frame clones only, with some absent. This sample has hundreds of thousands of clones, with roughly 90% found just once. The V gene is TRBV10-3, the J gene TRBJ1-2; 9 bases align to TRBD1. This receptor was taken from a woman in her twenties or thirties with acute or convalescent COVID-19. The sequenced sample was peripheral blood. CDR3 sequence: CAISGLDRGFYGYTF. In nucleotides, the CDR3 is TGTGCCATCAGTGGACTGGACAGGGGATTTTATGGCTACACCTTC.